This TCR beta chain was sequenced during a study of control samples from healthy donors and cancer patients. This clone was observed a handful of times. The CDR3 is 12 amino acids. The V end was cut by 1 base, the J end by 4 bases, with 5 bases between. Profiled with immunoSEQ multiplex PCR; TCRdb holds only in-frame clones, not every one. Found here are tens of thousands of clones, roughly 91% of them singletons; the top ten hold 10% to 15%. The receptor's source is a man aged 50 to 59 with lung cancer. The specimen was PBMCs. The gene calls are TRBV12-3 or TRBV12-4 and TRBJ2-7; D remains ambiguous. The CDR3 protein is CASSLDIYEQYF. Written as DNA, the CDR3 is TGTGCCAGCAGTTTAGACATATACGAGCAGTACTTC.